This TCR beta chain was recorded in a study of siplizumab effects on memory and regulatory T cells. The study, taken as a whole, reports: Sequences below about 10^-5 frequency were poorly captured, limiting mapping of alloreactive clones. Memory cells seemed less diverse than naive T cells, which seemed major alloresponse contributors. Relative to controls at roughly 26%, mappable alloreactive CD4+ clones exhibited a mean Treg-derived proportion of less than 70% with siplizumab.

Produced via immunoSEQ multiplex PCR; TCRdb's table is partial and in-frame only. The sample has 15,000 to 25,000 clones, about 40% seen once. Regarding this clone: No antigen is known for it.

Mixed lymphocyte reaction cells underwent roughly six days of coculture at 37°C. Each population got its own dye, CFSE for responder PBMCs and Violet Dye for stimulator PBMCs, and they were put together 1:1. The sequencing input was CFSE-low (dividing) CD4+ T cells sorted from an allogeneic mixed lymphocyte reaction. The source of this sequence is a human donor in good health; the cells came from an allogeneic mixed lymphocyte reaction. Some clones in this sample may be carry-over from other donors' samples.

The CDR3 protein is CATRERGPYEQYF. DNA of the CDR3: TGTGCCACGCGGGAAAGGGGACCCTACGAGCAGTACTTC. The V call is TRBV6-6, the J call TRBJ2-7, with D perhaps matching TRBD2 (6 bases). CDR3 size: 13 residues. Germline CDR1 is MNHNY and CDR2 is SVGAGI (reference sequence). Between the trimmed V and J ends, which lost 10 bases and 2 bases, there was a span of 15 bases.